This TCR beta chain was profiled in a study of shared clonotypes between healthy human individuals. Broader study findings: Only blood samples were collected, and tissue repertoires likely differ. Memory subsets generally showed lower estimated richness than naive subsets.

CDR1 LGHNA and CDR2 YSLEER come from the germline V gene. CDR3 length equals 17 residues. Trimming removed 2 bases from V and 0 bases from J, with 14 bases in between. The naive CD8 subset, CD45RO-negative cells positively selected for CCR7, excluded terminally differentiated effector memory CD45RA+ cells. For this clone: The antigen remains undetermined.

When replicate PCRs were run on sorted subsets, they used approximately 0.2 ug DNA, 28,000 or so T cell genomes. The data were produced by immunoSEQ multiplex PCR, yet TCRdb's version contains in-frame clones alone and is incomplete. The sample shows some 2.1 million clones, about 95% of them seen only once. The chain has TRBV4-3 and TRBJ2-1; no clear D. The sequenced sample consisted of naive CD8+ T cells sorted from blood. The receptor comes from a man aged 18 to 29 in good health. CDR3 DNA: TGCGCCAGCAGCCAAAGGCTAGTTAGTTACTCCTACAATGAGCAGTTCTTC. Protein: CASSQRLVSYSYNEQFF.